This T cell receptor beta chain was identified in a study of shared clonotypes between healthy human individuals. About the study: A few men and a couple of women, aged 18 to 49, were donors. Each donor's CD4 naive and CD4 memory cells filled three plates apiece, CD8 naive two, and CD8 memory one. Study-level results: Specimens sampled were limited to blood, with tissue repertoires likely differing.

Remarks on this clone: Its antigen is undetermined.

Germline-derived CDR1 and CDR2 are SNHLY and FYNNEI. V dropped 4 bases and J dropped 0 bases, with 7 bases sitting between them. CDR3 length: 13 amino acids. Replicate PCRs for sorted subsets used 200 ng DNA; this equaled about 30,000 T cell genomes. This table comes from immunoSEQ multiplex PCR, and its TCRdb copy is limited to in-frame clones, with some not included. The sample lists millions of clones, around 94% seen once, with roughly 0.13% in the top ten. The sequence was collected from a man aged 18-30 years in good health. The rearrangement joins TRBV2 to TRBJ2-7; no definite D call. The sample was naive CD4+ T cells sorted from blood. Subset of the sample: CD45RA+ positively selected. CDR3 region: CASSVGNSYEQYF. In DNA form, the CDR3 reads TGTGCCAGCAGTGTCGGCAACTCCTACGAGCAGTACTTC.